This passage covers 16 T cell receptor beta chains from one sample sequenced in a study of T-cell reconstitution after alpha-beta-depleted transplantation in children. Preparation of the TCRbeta library involved a method that used unique molecular identifiers. TCRdb processed the PCR reads anew with MiXCR; each CDR3 protein has one entry. The sample consists of about 830,000 distinct CDR3 sequences, roughly 16% of them appearing once. Here the sequenced sample was PBMCs, mostly from graft donor cells, taken 360 days after TCRalphabeta/CD19-depleted stem cell transplant. These receptors were obtained from a male patient aged 10-17 years who had a stem cell transplant for acute lymphoblastic leukemia, so the T cells may come from the graft donor.

This clonotype was observed a handful of times. The chain uses TRBV27 and TRBJ2-1; no reliable D call. This CDR3 contains 13 residues. The V and J ends lost 5 bases and 10 bases respectively, with 15 bases between them. Germline CDR1 MNHEY, CDR2 SMNVEV (reference sequence). This CDR3 is CASSRSGRWEQFF. DNA for the CDR3: TGTGCCAGCAGTAGGTCGGGTCGATGGGAGCAGTTCTTC.

This clonotype was detected a few times. The V and J genes are TRBV7-2 and TRBJ1-6; a weak D match, TRBD1 (5 bases). The CDR3 is made up of 17 amino acids. V lost 0 bases, J lost 3 bases, and 12 bases lay in between. In germline, CDR1 is SGHTA, CDR2 FQGNSA. CDR3 amino acids: CASSLAPPGLYNSPLHF. The CDR3 DNA reads as TGTGCCAGCAGCTTAGCCCCTCCGGGACTCTATAATTCACCCCTCCACTTT.

This clonotype was seen more than once but under ten times. The chain employs TRBV13 and TRBJ2-7; D is unclear. V lost 3 bases and J 5 bases, leaving 20 bases between the germline ends. Looked up from germline, CDR1 is PRHDT and CDR2 is FYEKMQ (reference sequence). CDR3 size: 16 residues. The CDR3 loop is CASSFAGVRVSDEQYF. CDR3 nucleotides: TGTGCCAGCAGCTTCGCAGGAGTTCGTGTAAGCGACGAGCAGTACTTC. Using reference TRBV13 and TRBJ2-7 for the parts outside the CDR3, the full variable domain is AAGVIQSPRHLIKEKRETATLKCYPIPRHDTVYWYQQGPGQDPQFLISFYEKMQSDKGSIPDRFSAQQFSDYHSELNMSSLELGDSALYFCASSFAGVRVSDEQYFGPGTRLTVT.

The chain couples TRBV24-1 to TRBJ2-1; D is unclear. The V end lost 4 bases, the J end lost 8 bases, and 8 bases lay between the germline ends. The CDR3 length is 12 residues. The germline V gene encodes CDR1 KGHDR and CDR2 SFDVKD. DNA for the CDR3: TGTGCCACCAGTGACCGACCGGATGAGCAGTTCTTC. It encodes CATSDRPDEQFF.

The rearrangement uses TRBV12-3 or TRBV12-4 and TRBJ1-5; D gene uncertain. V was shortened by 3 bases and J by 5 bases, with 17 bases between the two germline ends. The CDR3 is 16 residues long. The DNA for the CDR3 is TGTGCCAGCAGTTTTAGTCGGCCTCCTGGGGATCAGCCCCAGCATTTT. Amino acid sequence: CASSFSRPPGDQPQHF.

This rearrangement joins TRBV7-3 to TRBJ1-2, with D tentatively TRBD1 (5 bases). CDR3 size: 15 residues. CDR1 SGHTA and CDR2 FQGTGA come from the germline V gene. The V gene lost 5 bases and the J gene lost 5 bases, with 18 bases spanning the gap. In nucleotides, the CDR3 is TGTGCCAGCAGCCCAGGGAGGGGATTGACTTATGGCTACACCTTC. Encoded protein: CASSPGRGLTYGYTF.

V usage is TRBV5-1 and J usage is TRBJ2-3, with D perhaps matching TRBD1 or TRBD2 (5 bases each). CDR1 and CDR2 from the germline V gene are SGHRS and YFSETQ. The CDR3 length is 16 residues. The V end lost 3 bases, the J end lost 2 bases, and 16 bases lay between the germline ends. The CDR3 sequence: CASSSSLGVLTDTQYF. CDR3 nucleotide sequence: TGCGCCAGCAGCTCCTCACTAGGGGTCCTCACAGATACGCAGTATTTT.

V is TRBV6-2 or TRBV6-3 and J is TRBJ1-5, with a tentative D call TRBD1 (6 bases). There are 16 residues in the CDR3. Germline V gene sequence: CDR1 MNHEY, CDR2 SVGEGT. V gave up 6 bases and J gave up 7 bases, with 22 bases separating them. The CDR3 region is CASRGIGQRDGQPQHF. For the CDR3, the DNA is TGTGCCAGCAGGGGCATAGGACAGAGAGACGGACAGCCCCAGCATTTT.

This chain uses TRBV5-1 with TRBJ2-1; 9 bases match TRBD2. This CDR3 has 15 amino acids. The V segment lost 3 bases and the J segment 10 bases; nucleotides outside the gene matches: 11. Per germline, CDR1 SGHRS and CDR2 YFSETQ. In nucleotides, the CDR3 is TGCGCCAGCAGCTCCTTAGCGGGAGCTGGATTGGAGCAGTTCTTC. Translation gives CASSSLAGAGLEQFF.

This rearrangement joins TRBV3-1 to TRBJ2-7, with TRBD1 matching 10 bases. Germline CDR1 and CDR2: LGHDT and YNNKEL (reference sequence). With 5 bases clipped from V and 1 base from J, the junction kept 5 bases outside the gene matches. CDR3 size: 15 residues. The CDR3, as DNA: TGTGCCAGCAGCTGGGACAGGGGCCTTTCCTACGAGCAGTACTTC. Its translation is CASSWDRGLSYEQYF.

The chain is built from TRBV7-8 and TRBJ2-1; D gene unclear. The CDR3 is 14 residues long. Trimming left V 1 base short and J 2 bases short, with 6 bases between. Germline V CDR1 and CDR2: SGHVS, FQNEAQ. The CDR3 protein is CASSLVRAYNEQFF. Written as DNA, the CDR3 is TGTGCCAGCAGCTTAGTTCGAGCCTACAATGAGCAGTTCTTC. Variable domain in full (rest from reference TRBV7-8 and TRBJ2-1): GAGVSQSPRYKVAKRGQDVALRCDPISGHVSLFWYQQALGQGPEFLTYFQNEAQLDKSGLPSDRFFAERPEGSVSTLKIQRTQQEDSAVYLCASSLVRAYNEQFFGPGTRLTVL.

A few counts support this clonotype. The V and J genes are TRBV7-9 and TRBJ1-4; D might be TRBD1 (5 bases). Trimming left V 5 bases short and J 5 bases short, with 18 bases between. Germline values: CDR1 SEHNR, CDR2 FQNEAQ (reference sequence). CDR3 length: 16 residues. The CDR3 loop is CASSNRSGRPNEKLFF. CDR3 bases: TGTGCCAGCAGCAATCGGTCGGGACGCCCGAATGAAAAACTGTTTTTT.

Comments on this clonotype: Sequence at one end of the junction differs from germline and may be a read error. V and J are TRBV12-3 or TRBV12-4 and TRBJ1-5; 10 nucleotides align to TRBD1. The CDR3 contains 18 residues. CDR3 DNA sequence: TGTGCCTGCAGTTTACGCAGTCCGGGACAGGGGTTCAATCAGCCCCAGCATTTT. It specifies CACSLRSPGQGFNQPQHF.

This CDR3 reads CSARGSGRENTGELFF. The CDR3 region has the DNA TGCAGTGCTAGAGGCTCGGGGCGGGAGAACACCGGGGAGCTGTTTTTT. The chain uses TRBV20-1 and TRBJ2-2; maybe TRBD2 (6 bases). The CDR3 is 16 amino acids. Per germline, CDR1 DFQATT and CDR2 SNEGSKA (reference sequence). V lost 1 base to trimming and J lost 1 base, with 13 bases between them.

This clonotype was counted many times. This chain joins TRBV5-1 and TRBJ2-7, with D tentatively TRBD1 or TRBD2 (5 bases each). The length of the CDR3 is 13 residues. V gave up 5 bases and J gave up 0 bases, with 9 bases separating them. The germline V gene encodes CDR1 SGHRS and CDR2 YFSETQ. In DNA form, the CDR3 reads TGCGCCAGCAGGAAGGGGAGCTCCTACGAGCAGTACTTC. Amino acids: CASRKGSSYEQYF.

The V and J genes are TRBV5-1 and TRBJ2-1; the match to TRBD2 covers 10 bases. Losses at the gene ends were 4 bases for V and 8 bases for J; bases not matched to a gene: 9. The CDR3 length is 15 residues. CDR1 and CDR2 from the germline V gene are SGHRS and YFSETQ. The CDR3 nucleotides read TGCGCCAGCAGCATCCTAGCGGGAGTAGTCTATGAGCAGTTCTTC. This encodes CASSILAGVVYEQFF.